This T cell receptor (beta chain) stems from a study of shared clonotypes between healthy human individuals (dated by TCRdb to the early 2020s). Turning to the overall study: The cohort included three men and two women between 18 and 49 years of age. To increase sequencing depth and limit assay-specific biases, different laboratories used diverse techniques to prepare libraries and sequence TCR repertoires. To estimate repertoire size and how much clonotype sharing occurs between individuals, the study deeply sequenced the blood TCR repertoires of roughly 5 healthy adults. For each donor, CD4 naive and CD4 memory were each run on three plates, CD8 naive on two plates, and CD8 memory on one plate. Per donor, leukapheresis produced somewhere between about 0.8 and 9 billion PBMCs.

On this clone: The antigen this receptor binds is unknown. It has no much larger one-base neighbor in the sample; base qualities were not kept.

Cut back by 2 bases and 1 base, the V and J ends lie 13 bases apart. Its CDR3 holds 16 amino acids, cysteine through phenylalanine. The CDR3 DNA has 48 bases and is translated from base 1. The germline V gene sets CDR1 to SGDLS and CDR2 to YYNGEE. Healthy HIV-negative adults with no recently reported acute infections or vaccinations were included as donors. Every donor was a Caucasian adult residing in Nashville, Tennessee, USA. CD4+ T cells were enriched by magnetic negative selection, after which naive cells were positively selected on CD45RA and the negative fraction was taken as the memory subset. Blood was collected by leukapheresis, and PBMCs were isolated by Ficoll-Histopaque density gradient centrifugation and then cryopreserved in liquid nitrogen vapor phase. Purity and quantity of every magnetically sorted T cell population were checked by analytical flow cytometry. Each sorted fraction had its genomic DNA isolated and then quantified by UV absorbance on a Nanodrop 2000c.

Using the deep immunoSEQ assay, TCR CDR3 regions were amplified from genomic DNA by multiplex PCR. For each cell subset, the extracted genomic DNA was distributed evenly across all wells of several immunoSEQ 96-well plates, and each plate served as one replicate. For sorted subsets, around 200 ng genomic DNA, equal to 30,000 to 35,000 T cell genomes, was loaded into each replicate PCR. Purified libraries were measured with a Qubit 3.0 fluorometer, size-checked on a Bioanalyzer 2100, and measured again with the KAPA Library Quantification kit. Every immunoSEQ 96-well plate was sequenced on a separate single-read 150-cycle Illumina NextSeq 550 flow cell. The source study handled its data this way. Because only junctional sequences without quality scores were contained in the immunoSEQ output, filtering matching that applied to full-length reads could not be performed. Sequences were annotated with PyIR, a Python wrapper for IgBLAST v1.9, and V/J genes and CDR3 were assigned using IMGT germline references. Any read was removed if the V/J assignment was weak (E-value above 1e-6), the CDR3 was missing, or the read contained stop codons, out-of-frame junctions, or ambiguous translated residues. A V3J clonotype was defined by an identical inferred V gene, J gene, and CDR3 amino acid sequence. Percentage overlap between repertoires was computed as shared unique clonotypes divided by the size of the smaller repertoire. RTK rarefaction, the Chao1 estimator, and Recon v2.1 estimates of unobserved clonotypes were used to assess repertoire richness. For all TCRbeta clonotypes obtained by the gDNA method from several donors, generation probabilities were computed with OLGA. TCRdb stores this immuneACCESS table with in-frame sequences only. Part of the clones is absent; in the studies checked, under half of the shortfall reflects unresolved V genes, and no reason is known for the rest. D and trimming were read from the DNA, whereas the V and J calls and clone size are those reported in that table. The sample has 1.6 million or so clones on record, just under 99% of them singletons. Of the sample, 0.36% falls within the top ten clones.

Beyond this particular receptor, the publication reports: Sampling was restricted to blood, and TCR repertoires in tissue are likely to differ from TCR repertoires in blood. Incomplete sequencing was indicated by rarefaction of sorted-subset datasets, despite the large sequencing depth. Sharing across a few donors was observed for about 5% of naive CD4, less than 4% of naive CD8, 2% to 2.5% of memory CD4, and 0.4% of memory CD8 clonotypes. Compared with non-shared clonotypes, the clonotypes found in all four sorted-subset donors had higher generation probabilities. Based on pairwise subsampling, the degree of clonotype sharing among donors was expected to be affected by sequencing depth. Because the study included only a small number of donors, the genetic and exposure-history diversity represented was limited. Naive subsets generally had larger estimated clonotype richness than memory subsets did.

The chain was built from TRBV9 and TRBJ2-1; a weak D assignment points to TRBD2 (6 bases agree). The sequenced material came from naive CD4+ T cells sorted from blood. This specimen's cell subset or site label, interpreted: CD45RA+ positively selected. The receptor was isolated from a man aged 25-40 years in good health. CDR3 region: CASSVSGRLSYNEQFF. In nucleotide form, the sequence is TGTGCCAGCAGCGTGAGCGGGCGTCTTTCCTACAATGAGCAGTTCTTC. With the rest looked up from the reference TRBV9 and TRBJ2-1 genes rather than sequenced, the full variable domain is DSGVTQTPKHLITATGQRVTLRCSPRSGDLSVYWYQQSLDQGLQFLIQYYNGEERAKGNILERFSAQQFPDLHSELNLSSLELGDSALYFCASSVSGRLSYNEQFFGPGTRLTVL.